A selection of T cell receptor beta chains follows, all from one sample in a study of T cells in Graves' hyperthyroidism and ophthalmopathy. TCRdb analysed the multiplex PCR reads with MiXCR anew, one entry per CDR3 protein. Of fewer than 550,000 distinct CDR3 sequences listed, approximately 14% were seen once; the top ten hold approximately 7.5%. Sequenced: blood. These TCRs come from a woman younger than 35 with Graves' hyperthyroidism. Each CDR3 is given with its conserved first and last residue. D genes are given only for firm matches. Clone size is shown for a subset of rows, as once, few, many or a class of expanded clone.

d_gene: -; j_gene: TRBJ2-1; v_gene: TRBV6-2/TRBV6-3; abundance: few; CDR3aa: CASSYSPTGLTYNEQFF
d_gene: -; j_gene: TRBJ2-7; v_gene: TRBV30; abundance: many; CDR3aa: CAWSVGRYEQYF
d_gene: -; j_gene: TRBJ2-2; v_gene: TRBV7-6; abundance: many; CDR3aa: CASSQYRTNTGELFF
d_gene: -; j_gene: TRBJ1-3; v_gene: TRBV28; abundance: many; CDR3aa: CASSLYRGASGNTIYF
d_gene: -; j_gene: TRBJ2-2; v_gene: TRBV11-1; abundance: many; CDR3aa: CASSLGTRRNTGELFF
d_gene: -; j_gene: TRBJ1-5; v_gene: TRBV3-1; abundance: many; CDR3aa: CASSPSGGRGQPQHF
d_gene: TRBD1; j_gene: TRBJ2-7; v_gene: TRBV28; abundance: -; CDR3aa: CASSRGQGAHEQYF
d_gene: -; j_gene: TRBJ1-6; v_gene: TRBV28; abundance: many; CDR3aa: CASRLRDSPLHF
d_gene: -; j_gene: TRBJ2-3; v_gene: TRBV19; abundance: many; CDR3aa: CASKDRRWGTQYF
d_gene: -; j_gene: TRBJ2-3; v_gene: TRBV3-1; abundance: many; CDR3aa: CASSLLSTDTQYF
d_gene: -; j_gene: TRBJ1-5; v_gene: TRBV12-3/TRBV12-4; abundance: -; CDR3aa: CASSFRTLYQPQHF
d_gene: -; j_gene: TRBJ1-1; v_gene: TRBV10-1; abundance: -; CDR3aa: CASSARGGTEAFF
d_gene: -; j_gene: TRBJ1-4; v_gene: TRBV28; abundance: -; CDR3aa: CASSPASVLGNEKLFF
d_gene: -; j_gene: TRBJ2-2; v_gene: TRBV6-1; abundance: -; CDR3aa: CASRTTTSSGELFF
d_gene: -; j_gene: TRBJ1-6; v_gene: TRBV6-1; abundance: many; CDR3aa: CASSFGGGRSNSPLHF
d_gene: TRBD2; j_gene: TRBJ2-2; v_gene: TRBV6-2/TRBV6-3; abundance: few; CDR3aa: CASSWTGTSGGTNTGELFF
d_gene: -; j_gene: TRBJ1-1; v_gene: TRBV6-1; abundance: many; CDR3aa: CASSGQTNTEAFF
d_gene: -; j_gene: TRBJ2-3; v_gene: TRBV5-1; abundance: few; CDR3aa: CASSLYRSGGTDTQYF
d_gene: TRBD1; j_gene: TRBJ2-7; v_gene: TRBV27; abundance: many; CDR3aa: CASSRSGTGVSYEQYF
d_gene: -; j_gene: TRBJ2-3; v_gene: TRBV27; abundance: many; CDR3aa: CASSRSYADTQYF
d_gene: -; j_gene: TRBJ1-5; v_gene: TRBV28; abundance: many; CDR3aa: CASRGERPQHF
d_gene: -; j_gene: TRBJ1-1; v_gene: TRBV5-1; abundance: -; CDR3aa: CASSFSGTMNTEAFF
d_gene: -; j_gene: TRBJ2-7; v_gene: TRBV30; abundance: many; CDR3aa: CAWSIYGYYEQYF
d_gene: -; j_gene: TRBJ2-5; v_gene: TRBV12-3/TRBV12-4; abundance: -; CDR3aa: CASSWGSRETQYF
d_gene: -; j_gene: TRBJ1-6; v_gene: TRBV6-4; abundance: many; CDR3aa: CASSELGENSPLHF
d_gene: TRBD1; j_gene: TRBJ2-5; v_gene: TRBV6-1; abundance: many; CDR3aa: CASRRPTGTGTPRGEYF
d_gene: -; j_gene: TRBJ1-2; v_gene: TRBV19; abundance: many; CDR3aa: CASSIRRDGNYGYTF
d_gene: -; j_gene: TRBJ2-6; v_gene: TRBV6-1; abundance: many; CDR3aa: CASSVPSGANVLTF
d_gene: -; j_gene: TRBJ1-1; v_gene: TRBV3-1; abundance: once; CDR3aa: CASSQIDSYNTEAFF
d_gene: -; j_gene: TRBJ1-4; v_gene: TRBV29-1; abundance: -; CDR3aa: CSVPGGIQEKLFF
d_gene: -; j_gene: TRBJ1-2; v_gene: TRBV9; abundance: few; CDR3aa: CASSAVGLYNYGYTF
d_gene: -; j_gene: TRBJ2-2; v_gene: TRBV7-2; abundance: many; CDR3aa: CASTIGGGELFF
d_gene: -; j_gene: TRBJ1-5; v_gene: TRBV6-1; abundance: many; CDR3aa: CASSEGEQQPQHF
d_gene: -; j_gene: TRBJ2-3; v_gene: TRBV20-1; abundance: few; CDR3aa: CSATLTPGGTDTQYF
d_gene: -; j_gene: TRBJ2-3; v_gene: TRBV5-1; abundance: many; CDR3aa: CASKGANPTDMQYF
d_gene: -; j_gene: TRBJ2-2; v_gene: TRBV6-2/TRBV6-3; abundance: -; CDR3aa: CASSSGAHTGELFF
d_gene: -; j_gene: TRBJ1-5; v_gene: TRBV12-3/TRBV12-4; abundance: many; CDR3aa: CASSPDGSNQPQHF
d_gene: -; j_gene: TRBJ2-3; v_gene: TRBV18; abundance: many; CDR3aa: CASSPPYYSSTDTQYF
d_gene: -; j_gene: TRBJ1-6; v_gene: TRBV7-9; abundance: -; CDR3aa: CASSPTAQFNSPLHF
d_gene: -; j_gene: TRBJ2-7; v_gene: TRBV5-1; abundance: many; CDR3aa: CASSFGGVSSYEQYF
d_gene: -; j_gene: TRBJ2-7; v_gene: TRBV18; abundance: few; CDR3aa: CASSPGTLTEQYF
d_gene: TRBD2; j_gene: TRBJ2-7; v_gene: TRBV14; abundance: many; CDR3aa: CASSFAGAYEQYF
d_gene: TRBD1; j_gene: TRBJ1-1; v_gene: TRBV7-9; abundance: many; CDR3aa: CASSVGTVTEAFF
d_gene: -; j_gene: TRBJ2-7; v_gene: TRBV6-1; abundance: many; CDR3aa: CASSAALANYEQYF
d_gene: TRBD1; j_gene: TRBJ1-1; v_gene: TRBV7-6; abundance: few; CDR3aa: CASSLEAGQGPEAFF
d_gene: -; j_gene: TRBJ2-7; v_gene: TRBV7-3; abundance: -; CDR3aa: CASSLVGGVSSYEQYF
d_gene: TRBD2; j_gene: TRBJ2-7; v_gene: TRBV27; abundance: -; CDR3aa: CASSMGLLYEQYF
d_gene: -; j_gene: TRBJ1-3; v_gene: TRBV9; abundance: -; CDR3aa: CASSPNPGWTGNTIYF
d_gene: -; j_gene: TRBJ1-2; v_gene: TRBV15; abundance: many; CDR3aa: CATSEIRGEGGYTF
d_gene: -; j_gene: TRBJ2-2; v_gene: TRBV6-1; abundance: many; CDR3aa: CASSEVFRGPGELFF
d_gene: -; j_gene: TRBJ2-7; v_gene: TRBV3-1; abundance: -; CDR3aa: CASSQDPSGHEQYF